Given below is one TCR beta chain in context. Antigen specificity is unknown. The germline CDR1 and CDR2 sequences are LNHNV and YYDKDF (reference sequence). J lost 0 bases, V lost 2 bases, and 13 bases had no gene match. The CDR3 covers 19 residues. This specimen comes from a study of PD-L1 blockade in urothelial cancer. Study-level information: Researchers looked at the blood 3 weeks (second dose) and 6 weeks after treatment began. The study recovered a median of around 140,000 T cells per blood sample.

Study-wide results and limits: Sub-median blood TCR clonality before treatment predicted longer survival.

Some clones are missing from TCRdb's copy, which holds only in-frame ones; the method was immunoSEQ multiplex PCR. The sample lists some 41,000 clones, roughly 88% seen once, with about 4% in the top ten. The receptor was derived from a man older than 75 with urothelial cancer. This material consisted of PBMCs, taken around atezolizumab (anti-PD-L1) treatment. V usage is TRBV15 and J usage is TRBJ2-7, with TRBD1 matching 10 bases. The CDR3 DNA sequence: TGTGCCACCAGCAGACCCGGGGGACAGGGGCTCCTCCGCTCCTACGAGCAGTACTTC. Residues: CATSRPGGQGLLRSYEQYF.